Included here is one T cell receptor beta chain sequence, with context. The antigen is not known. The sample comes from a study of T cell responses to AZD1222 COVID-19 vaccine. Study results and caveats: Spike-specific TCR breadth and depth were elevated following two AZD1222 doses. Across the whole spike, CD4 TCRs peaked at regions 160-218 and 743-854.

Profiling relied on immunoSEQ multiplex PCR, and the TCRdb table lists in-frame clones only, not all of them. Among 160,000 or so clones, around 90% were seen once, and the ten largest hold less than 3%. Per the germline V gene, CDR1 is SQVTM and CDR2 is ANQGSEA. The CDR3 totals 13 residues. The ends were cut back, 0 bases at V and 1 base at J, with 6 bases in the middle. The clonotype comes from an adult in good health. The rearrangement uses TRBV29-1 and TRBJ1-1; D uncertain. Sequenced material: peripheral blood, taken on day 0 of AZD1222 vaccination. The CDR3 sequence: CSVEDGENTEAFF. CDR3 in DNA: TGCAGCGTTGAAGATGGGGAGAACACTGAAGCTTTCTTT.